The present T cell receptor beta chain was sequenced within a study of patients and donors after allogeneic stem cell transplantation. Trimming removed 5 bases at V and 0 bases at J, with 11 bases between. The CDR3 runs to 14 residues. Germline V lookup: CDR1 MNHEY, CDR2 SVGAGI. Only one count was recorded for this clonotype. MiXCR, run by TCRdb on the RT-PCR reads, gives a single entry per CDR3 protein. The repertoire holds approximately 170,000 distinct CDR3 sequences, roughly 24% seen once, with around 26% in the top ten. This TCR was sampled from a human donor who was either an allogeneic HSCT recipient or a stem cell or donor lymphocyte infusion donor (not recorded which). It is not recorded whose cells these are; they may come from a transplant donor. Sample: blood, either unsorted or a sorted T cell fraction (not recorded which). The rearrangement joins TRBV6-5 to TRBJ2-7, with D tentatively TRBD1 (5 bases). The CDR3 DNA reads TGTGCCAGCAGTCCGGCAGGGTTCTCCTACGAGCAGTACTTC. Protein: CASSPAGFSYEQYF.